The following is a T cell receptor beta chain sequence with its context. This sample was taken from a study of Ad26.COV2.S vaccination and SARS-CoV-2 variants. The wider study: By the intramuscular route, Ad26.COV2.S was given once, or twice 56 days apart.

The protocol was immunoSEQ multiplex PCR, while the TCRdb copy is restricted to in-frame clones and leaves out a portion. Of 500,000 or so clones detected, around nine tenths appear once; the ten largest clones hold about 13%. The J segment lost 4 bases and the V segment lost 2 bases, leaving 2 bases of the junction unmatched. Germline values: CDR1 SGHDN, CDR2 FVKESK. This CDR3 is built from 15 residues. The treatment was: around 19 received Ad26.COV2.S at low or high dose, single or two shots; a few received placebo; per-sample allocation not given. Sampling occurred on day 63 after the first vaccine or placebo injection. Whoever gave the sample was an adult aged 18-55 years in Boston. The vaccine antigen was prefusion-stabilized Wuhan SARS-CoV-2 spike.

The receptor comes from a person between 18 and 65 years old who received the Ad26.COV2.S COVID-19 vaccine or a placebo. The chain has TRBV14 and TRBJ1-3, with 10 bases matching TRBD1. The specimen was peripheral blood, collected in a trial of Ad26.COV2.S vaccine versus placebo. The CDR3 loop reads CASSQRTGGGNTIYF. CDR3 DNA sequence: TGTGCCAGCAGCCAACGGACAGGGGGAGGAAACACCATATATTTT.